Listed below are T cell receptor beta chains from one sample, sequenced in a study of T cells after yellow fever vaccination. Using its own MiXCR run on the 5' RACE reads, TCRdb lists one record per CDR3 protein. The sample holds approximately 240,000 distinct CDR3 sequences, 3.6% seen once. The sample consisted of PBMCs, taken 15 days after the yellow fever booster vaccination. The source is a man aged 18 to 35 who received the YFV17D yellow fever vaccine. Both conserved end residues are part of each CDR3. The order of the fields is CDR3 length, D gene, V gene, J gene, clone size, CDR3 DNA, CDR3 protein. D genes are given only for firm matches. Clone sizes are given selectively: once, few, many, or a class where the clone is expanded.

len: 16
d_gene: TRBD1
v_gene: TRBV5-1
j_gene: TRBJ1-2
abundance: many
CDR3nt: TGCGCCAGCAGCCTGCAGGGACAGGGAGGATTCTATGGCTACACCTTC
CDR3aa: CASSLQGQGGFYGYTF

len: 15
d_gene: .
v_gene: TRBV6-5
j_gene: TRBJ2-5
abundance: many
CDR3nt: TGTGCCAGCAGTTACTCGTGGCAGGGGTGGAAGACCCAGTACTTC
CDR3aa: CASSYSWQGWKTQYF

len: 15
d_gene: TRBD1
v_gene: TRBV7-2
j_gene: TRBJ2-7
abundance: few
CDR3nt: TGTGCCAGCAGCCCCTCCGGGACAGGGATCTACGAGCAGTACTTC
CDR3aa: CASSPSGTGIYEQYF

len: 14
d_gene: .
v_gene: TRBV7-2
j_gene: TRBJ1-5
abundance: .
CDR3nt: TGTGCCAGCAGCTTAGTTAAGGGGAATCAGCCCCAGCATTTT
CDR3aa: CASSLVKGNQPQHF

len: 14
d_gene: .
v_gene: TRBV5-1
j_gene: TRBJ2-7
abundance: many
CDR3nt: TGCGCCAGCAGCAGGGACCTAGCGTCCTACGAGCAGTACTTC
CDR3aa: CASSRDLASYEQYF

len: 16
d_gene: .
v_gene: TRBV15
j_gene: TRBJ2-6
abundance: many
CDR3nt: TGTGCCACCAGCAGAGATCGGGGAACTGGGGCCAACGTCCTGACTTTC
CDR3aa: CATSRDRGTGANVLTF

len: 16
d_gene: TRBD2
v_gene: TRBV7-9
j_gene: TRBJ2-7
abundance: many
CDR3nt: TGTGCCAGCAGCCCAAAACGGACTAGCGGGTCCTACGAGCAGTACTTC
CDR3aa: CASSPKRTSGSYEQYF

len: 15
d_gene: TRBD2
v_gene: TRBV5-1
j_gene: TRBJ2-3
abundance: many
CDR3nt: TGCGCCAGCAGCTTGGAGCGGGGGAGCACAGATACGCAGTATTTT
CDR3aa: CASSLERGSTDTQYF

len: 15
d_gene: TRBD1
v_gene: TRBV28
j_gene: TRBJ2-6
abundance: many
CDR3nt: TGTGCCAGCAGTCACGACAGGGCTGGGGCCAACGTCCTGACTTTC
CDR3aa: CASSHDRAGANVLTF

len: 14
d_gene: .
v_gene: TRBV7-2
j_gene: TRBJ1-6
abundance: .
CDR3nt: TGTGCCAGCAGCTTAGCGTATCAGAATTCACCCCTCCACTTT
CDR3aa: CASSLAYQNSPLHF

len: 13
d_gene: TRBD2
v_gene: TRBV20-1
j_gene: TRBJ2-7
abundance: many
CDR3nt: TGCAGTGCGCCCGCGGGGGGCATCGACGAGCAGTACTTC
CDR3aa: CSAPAGGIDEQYF

len: 18
d_gene: .
v_gene: TRBV28
j_gene: TRBJ1-4
abundance: many
CDR3nt: TGTGCCAGCAGTCCGTATCGGGGAGGGCCCGCAACTAATGAAAAACTGTTTTTT
CDR3aa: CASSPYRGGPATNEKLFF

len: 17
d_gene: .
v_gene: TRBV5-6
j_gene: TRBJ2-3
abundance: many
CDR3nt: TGTGCCAGCAGCTTGGGGATAGGGACACGACGCACAGATACGCAGTATTTT
CDR3aa: CASSLGIGTRRTDTQYF

len: 14
d_gene: .
v_gene: TRBV13
j_gene: TRBJ2-1
abundance: many
CDR3nt: TGTGCCAGCAGCCCCTCCTTGGGATTCAATGAGCAGTTCTTC
CDR3aa: CASSPSLGFNEQFF

len: 14
d_gene: TRBD2
v_gene: TRBV12-3/TRBV12-4
j_gene: TRBJ2-5
abundance: many
CDR3nt: TGTGCCAGCACCACCTTTGGCGGGGGAGAGACCCAGTACTTC
CDR3aa: CASTTFGGGETQYF

len: 14
d_gene: .
v_gene: TRBV10-3
j_gene: TRBJ1-1
abundance: many
CDR3nt: TGTGCCATCAGTGAGTCGAAAGGGAGGACTGAAGCTTTCTTT
CDR3aa: CAISESKGRTEAFF

len: 13
d_gene: .
v_gene: TRBV18
j_gene: TRBJ1-1
abundance: many
CDR3nt: TGTGCCACGTATCCCACAGGCAGCACTGAAGCTTTCTTT
CDR3aa: CATYPTGSTEAFF

len: 16
d_gene: .
v_gene: TRBV7-3
j_gene: TRBJ2-2
abundance: few
CDR3nt: TGTGCCAGCAGCTTATCAGCCGGGAGTGGCACCGGGGAGCTGTTTTTT
CDR3aa: CASSLSAGSGTGELFF

len: 14
d_gene: .
v_gene: TRBV20-1
j_gene: TRBJ1-4
abundance: many
CDR3nt: TGCAGTGCCCTCCACCGTGCAACTAATGAAAAACTGTTTTTT
CDR3aa: CSALHRATNEKLFF

len: 15
d_gene: .
v_gene: TRBV7-2
j_gene: TRBJ2-1
abundance: many
CDR3nt: TGTGCCAGCAGCTTAGGGACTTCCGCCTACAATGAGCAGTTCTTC
CDR3aa: CASSLGTSAYNEQFF

len: 14
d_gene: .
v_gene: TRBV5-5
j_gene: TRBJ1-1
abundance: many
CDR3nt: TGTGCCAGCAGCTCAATTATCATGAACACTGAAGCTTTCTTT
CDR3aa: CASSSIIMNTEAFF

len: 13
d_gene: .
v_gene: TRBV5-1
j_gene: TRBJ1-6
abundance: many
CDR3nt: TGCGCCAGCAGCTTGGCCGGGCGTTCACCCCTCCACTTT
CDR3aa: CASSLAGRSPLHF

len: 11
d_gene: .
v_gene: TRBV20-1
j_gene: TRBJ1-3
abundance: many
CDR3nt: TGCAGTGCTAAAAGGGGGGACACCATATATTTT
CDR3aa: CSAKRGDTIYF

len: 11
d_gene: .
v_gene: TRBV19
j_gene: TRBJ2-3
abundance: many
CDR3nt: TGTGCCAGGACTAGCACAGATACGCAGTATTTT
CDR3aa: CARTSTDTQYF

len: 15
d_gene: .
v_gene: TRBV12-5
j_gene: TRBJ2-2
abundance: many
CDR3nt: TGTGCTAGTGTTCCGGAGGGATGGTACACCGGGGAGCTGTTTTTT
CDR3aa: CASVPEGWYTGELFF

len: 17
d_gene: TRBD1
v_gene: TRBV7-9
j_gene: TRBJ2-7
abundance: many
CDR3nt: TGTGCCAGCAGCTCATTCTTAACAGGGGTCAGGGGCTACGAGCAGTACTTC
CDR3aa: CASSSFLTGVRGYEQYF

len: 14
d_gene: .
v_gene: TRBV7-3
j_gene: TRBJ1-1
abundance: many
CDR3nt: TGTGCCAGCAGCTTAACGGCCGCGGGGACTGAAGCTTTCTTT
CDR3aa: CASSLTAAGTEAFF

len: 15
d_gene: .
v_gene: TRBV20-1
j_gene: TRBJ2-3
abundance: many
CDR3nt: TGCAGTGCTACCGTCGGGCATTCTAGCACAGATACGCAGTATTTT
CDR3aa: CSATVGHSSTDTQYF

len: 15
d_gene: .
v_gene: TRBV5-5
j_gene: TRBJ2-2
abundance: many
CDR3nt: TGTGCCAGCAGCTTGGGAGAGCTGATCACCGGGGAGCTGTTTTTT
CDR3aa: CASSLGELITGELFF

len: 14
d_gene: .
v_gene: TRBV12-3/TRBV12-4
j_gene: TRBJ2-1
abundance: many
CDR3nt: TGTGCCAGCAGCCAACCGGGCCCATACAATGAGCAGTTCTTC
CDR3aa: CASSQPGPYNEQFF

len: 20
d_gene: TRBD2
v_gene: TRBV7-2
j_gene: TRBJ2-1
abundance: .
CDR3nt: TGTGCCAGCAGCTTAGCTAGGATTAGCGGGGGGGCGCGCTCCTACAATGAGCAGTTCTTC
CDR3aa: CASSLARISGGARSYNEQFF

len: 14
d_gene: .
v_gene: TRBV6-2/TRBV6-3
j_gene: TRBJ2-2
abundance: many
CDR3nt: TGTGCCAGTTCGATCCAGTCTTACACCGGGGAGCTGTTTTTT
CDR3aa: CASSIQSYTGELFF

len: 15
d_gene: TRBD1
v_gene: TRBV11-2
j_gene: TRBJ1-2
abundance: many
CDR3nt: TGTGCCAGCAGCCGACTGACAGGGATTAACTATGGCTACACCTTC
CDR3aa: CASSRLTGINYGYTF

len: 13
d_gene: .
v_gene: TRBV5-1
j_gene: TRBJ2-7
abundance: many
CDR3nt: TGCGCCAGCAGCTTGACAGGGTACTACGAGCAGTACTTC
CDR3aa: CASSLTGYYEQYF

len: 15
d_gene: .
v_gene: TRBV4-1
j_gene: TRBJ1-4
abundance: many
CDR3nt: TGCGCCAGCAGCCAAGCGGGGGCAACTAATGAAAAACTGTTTTTT
CDR3aa: CASSQAGATNEKLFF

len: 21
d_gene: TRBD1
v_gene: TRBV6-6
j_gene: TRBJ1-3
abundance: many
CDR3nt: TGTGCCAGCAGTTACTCCCGACAGGGGTGGATGGGGGCTCACTCTGGAAACACCATATATTTT
CDR3aa: CASSYSRQGWMGAHSGNTIYF

len: 15
d_gene: TRBD2
v_gene: TRBV12-3/TRBV12-4
j_gene: TRBJ2-3
abundance: many
CDR3nt: TGTGCCAGCAGCCCAGGACTAGCGGGGGGGGATACGCAGTATTTT
CDR3aa: CASSPGLAGGDTQYF

len: 18
d_gene: TRBD2
v_gene: TRBV7-2
j_gene: TRBJ2-2
abundance: many
CDR3nt: TGTGCCAGCAGTCGTGGGCTAGCGGGGGGGCCAGGTACCGGGGAGCTGTTTTTT
CDR3aa: CASSRGLAGGPGTGELFF

len: 18
d_gene: TRBD2
v_gene: TRBV28
j_gene: TRBJ2-5
abundance: many
CDR3nt: TGTGCCAGCAGTCCATCCCCCTCTAGACTAGCGGGCCACGAGACCCAGTACTTC
CDR3aa: CASSPSPSRLAGHETQYF

len: 15
d_gene: .
v_gene: TRBV5-1
j_gene: TRBJ1-2
abundance: many
CDR3nt: TGCGCCAGCAGCTTGGCCCAGGGGTTTCTCGGAGGCTACACCTTC
CDR3aa: CASSLAQGFLGGYTF

len: 14
d_gene: .
v_gene: TRBV20-1
j_gene: TRBJ1-2
abundance: many
CDR3nt: TGCAGTGCCTCACAAGCCGCTGAATCCTATGGCTACACCTTC
CDR3aa: CSASQAAESYGYTF

len: 13
d_gene: .
v_gene: TRBV7-2
j_gene: TRBJ2-3
abundance: many
CDR3nt: TGTGCCAGCAGCTCGGGGAGCACAGATACGCAGTATTTT
CDR3aa: CASSSGSTDTQYF

len: 13
d_gene: .
v_gene: TRBV7-3
j_gene: TRBJ1-1
abundance: many
CDR3nt: TGTGCCAGCAGCCTCGCCATACACACTGAAGCTTTCTTT
CDR3aa: CASSLAIHTEAFF

len: 14
d_gene: .
v_gene: TRBV5-1
j_gene: TRBJ2-6
abundance: many
CDR3nt: TGCGCCAGCAGCTTGGGGCCGGGGGCCAACGTCCTGACTTTC
CDR3aa: CASSLGPGANVLTF

len: 15
d_gene: .
v_gene: TRBV4-1
j_gene: TRBJ2-3
abundance: many
CDR3nt: TGCGCCAGCAGCCAAGAGGGCAGGGGTGGAGATACGCAGTATTTT
CDR3aa: CASSQEGRGGDTQYF

len: 14
d_gene: TRBD1
v_gene: TRBV4-1
j_gene: TRBJ2-7
abundance: many
CDR3nt: TGCGCCAGCAGCCAAGGGGACAGCTCCTACGAGCAGTACTTC
CDR3aa: CASSQGDSSYEQYF

len: 12
d_gene: TRBD2
v_gene: TRBV7-2
j_gene: TRBJ2-3
abundance: many
CDR3nt: TGTGCCAGCAACGATAGCGGGGGTACGCAGTATTTT
CDR3aa: CASNDSGGTQYF

len: 12
d_gene: .
v_gene: TRBV7-2
j_gene: TRBJ2-7
abundance: .
CDR3nt: TGTGCCAGCTGCTTAGAGGGCTACGAGCAGTACTTC
CDR3aa: CASCLEGYEQYF

len: 14
d_gene: TRBD1
v_gene: TRBV15
j_gene: TRBJ1-1
abundance: many
CDR3nt: TGTGCCACCAGCAGAGAGTGGGCAGGGGGGGAAGCTTTCTTT
CDR3aa: CATSREWAGGEAFF

len: 15
d_gene: .
v_gene: TRBV5-1
j_gene: TRBJ2-2
abundance: many
CDR3nt: TGCGCCAGCAGCCGGGGGACAGCTAACACCGGGGAGCTGTTTTTT
CDR3aa: CASSRGTANTGELFF

len: 15
d_gene: .
v_gene: TRBV5-6
j_gene: TRBJ1-6
abundance: .
CDR3nt: TGTGCCAGCAGCTCCCTCGGACAACCTAATTCACCCCTCCACTTT
CDR3aa: CASSSLGQPNSPLHF

len: 13
d_gene: .
v_gene: TRBV12-3/TRBV12-4
j_gene: TRBJ1-1
abundance: many
CDR3nt: TGTGCCAGCAGTTTCAGGGGAGGAGCTGAAGCTTTCTTT
CDR3aa: CASSFRGGAEAFF

len: 16
d_gene: .
v_gene: TRBV4-1
j_gene: TRBJ1-2
abundance: many
CDR3nt: TGCGCCAGCAGCCAAGATCGGGGGGGCAGGAGCTATGGCTACACCTTC
CDR3aa: CASSQDRGGRSYGYTF

len: 13
d_gene: .
v_gene: TRBV6-6
j_gene: TRBJ2-3
abundance: many
CDR3nt: TGTGCCAGCAGACCCGACCTGGGCTCTACGCAGTATTTT
CDR3aa: CASRPDLGSTQYF

len: 14
d_gene: .
v_gene: TRBV5-5
j_gene: TRBJ1-1
abundance: many
CDR3nt: TGTGCCAGCAGCTTGGGCAGGAGGGGCACTGAAGCTTTCTTT
CDR3aa: CASSLGRRGTEAFF

len: 16
d_gene: .
v_gene: TRBV7-9
j_gene: TRBJ2-2
abundance: .
CDR3nt: TGTGCCAGCAGCCGACGAGGGGGGTCGAACACCGGGGAGCTGTTTTTT
CDR3aa: CASSRRGGSNTGELFF